This T cell receptor beta chain comes out of a study of cytomegalovirus exposure and HLA in healthy donors. Study observations and caveats: Later analysis suggested most CMV-associated TCR beta chains were HLA-restricted.

A multiplex PCR was run with 60 Vbeta primers and 13 Jbeta primers. The table came from immunoSEQ multiplex PCR; TCRdb's copy has only in-frame clones and leaves some out. This sample carries more than 95,000 clones, almost 80% of them seen once, and the ten largest clones take less than 5%. This CDR3 contains 17 residues. The V and J ends lost 0 bases and 3 bases respectively, with 17 bases between them. CDR1 is MGHRA and CDR2 is YSYEKL in the germline V gene. To note about this clone: Antigen specificity is unknown.

Source material: PBMCs. This receptor was taken from a man in his forties or fifties in good health and CMV-seropositive. The chain employs TRBV4-1 and TRBJ1-2, with D possibly being TRBD1 (5 bases). As DNA, the CDR3 is TGCGCCAGCAGCCAAGATACTGGGGGGAGATACGACTATGGCTACACCTTC. Its protein is CASSQDTGGRYDYGYTF.